This note documents a single T cell receptor beta chain sequence. As yet, its antigen is unknown. Trimming left V 5 bases short and J 8 bases short, with 6 bases between. The germline V gene encodes CDR1 SEHNR and CDR2 FQNEAQ (reference sequence). This CDR3 contains 10 residues. This sample is part of a study of identical twins. TCRdb redid the calling of the 5' RACE reads with MiXCR, one entry per CDR3 protein. The top ten hold about 1% of the sample, which has 400,000 to 550,000 distinct CDR3 sequences, roughly 13% seen once. Overall study findings and caveats: Insertions were reduced in abundant cord blood beta clonotypes but not in memory repertoires.

This sample also appeared in a second study, on yellow fever vaccine responses in identical twins.

This chain links TRBV7-9 with TRBJ1-1; D not resolved. The sample taken for sequencing was CD4+ T cells sorted from blood. The clonotype was recovered from a woman under 30 in good health. The CDR3, as DNA: TGTGCCAGCAGCGTACACGAAGCTTTCTTT. This gives the protein CASSVHEAFF.